This T cell receptor (beta chain) was sequenced in a study of T cell repertoires in cytomegalovirus infection. Study context: HLA-C-restricted CMV epitopes, recently identified, and well-studied HLA-B-restricted ones were used by the study. Study conclusions and caveats: Cumulative frequency (of public TCR beta family members) identified carriers of CMV plus the relevant HLA. The response measured ex vivo was dominated by TCR beta clonotypes (HLA-C-restricted and CMV-specific).

The table lists this clonotype with a few counts. Its antigen is currently unknown. TCRdb recomputed calls from the reads with MiXCR, one row per CDR3 protein. The sample includes roughly 120,000 distinct CDR3 sequences, over 30% of them seen just once. Looked up from germline, CDR1 is PRHDT and CDR2 is FYEKMQ (reference sequence). The V and J ends lost 5 bases and 4 bases, in that order; junction bases with no gene match: 12. This CDR3 is 16 amino acids long. The receptor was derived from a human donor in good health (CMV status not recorded). Some clones in this sample may be carry-over from other donors' samples. The sequenced sample was CD8+ T cells from cultured PBMCs, obtained from culture after CMV antigen stimulation. The chain combines TRBV13 with TRBJ1-1; 8 bases fit TRBD1. Here the CDR3 DNA reads TGTGCCAGCAGCCACTCGGACAGGGAGAGACCCACTGAAGCTTTCTTT. The encoded protein is CASSHSDRERPTEAFF. Full variable domain (remainder filled in from reference TRBV13 and TRBJ1-1): AAGVIQSPRHLIKEKRETATLKCYPIPRHDTVYWYQQGPGQDPQFLISFYEKMQSDKGSIPDRFSAQQFSDYHSELNMSSLELGDSALYFCASSHSDRERPTEAFFGQGTRLTVV.